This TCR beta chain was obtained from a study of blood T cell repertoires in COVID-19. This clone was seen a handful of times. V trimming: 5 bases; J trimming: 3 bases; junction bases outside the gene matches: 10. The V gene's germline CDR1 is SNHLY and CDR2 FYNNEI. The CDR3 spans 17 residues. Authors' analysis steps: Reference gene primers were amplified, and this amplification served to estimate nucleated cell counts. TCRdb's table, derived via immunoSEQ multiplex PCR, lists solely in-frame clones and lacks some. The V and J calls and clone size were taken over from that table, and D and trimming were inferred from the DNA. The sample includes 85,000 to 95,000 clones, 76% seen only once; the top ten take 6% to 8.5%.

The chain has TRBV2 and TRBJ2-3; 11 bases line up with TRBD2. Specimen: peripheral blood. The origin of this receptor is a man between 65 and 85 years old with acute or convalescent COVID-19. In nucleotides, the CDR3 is TGTGCCAGCAGTTTAACTAGCGGGAGTGTGGGGACAGATACGCAGTATTTT. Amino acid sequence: CASSLTSGSVGTDTQYF.